The entry below gives a single T cell receptor beta chain sequence along with its context. It has no known antigen specificity. Base qualities are missing; no much larger clone stands one base away. The sample contains more than one DNA sequence encoding this CDR3. The sample originates from a study of shared clonotypes between healthy human individuals (dated by TCRdb to about 2020). Study-level background: A few men and a couple of women, aged 18 to 49 years, made up the cohort. For each donor, CD4 naive and CD4 memory were each given three plates, CD8 naive was given two plates, and CD8 memory was given one plate. Blood TCR repertoires of about five healthy adults were deeply sequenced to estimate repertoire size and the extent of clonotype sharing between individuals. To increase sequencing depth and limit assay-specific biases, TCR repertoire library preparation and sequencing were carried out by different laboratories using diverse techniques. Leukapheresis yielded between about 0.8 and 8.9 billion PBMCs per donor. General conclusions and limits of the study: Even with the large sequencing depth, rarefaction of the sorted-subset datasets indicated that sequencing was incomplete. Compared with non-shared clonotypes, the clonotypes found in all four sorted-subset donors had higher generation probabilities. Naive subsets generally had larger estimated clonotype richness than memory subsets did. Based on pairwise subsampling, the degree of clonotype sharing among donors was expected to be affected by sequencing depth. About 5% of naive CD4, 3.5% of naive CD8, about 2.1% of memory CD4, and about 0.4% of memory CD8 clonotypes were shared across several donors. Only blood was sampled, and tissue TCR repertoires likely differ from those in blood. Because the study included only a small number of donors, the genetic and exposure-history diversity represented was limited.

Healthy HIV-negative adults with no recently reported acute infections or vaccinations were included as donors. All donors were Caucasian adults living in Nashville, Tennessee, USA. CD4+ T cells were enriched through magnetic negative selection, after which naive cells were positively selected on CD45RA and the remaining negative fraction served as the memory subset. Blood was obtained by leukapheresis, after which PBMCs were separated by Ficoll-Histopaque density gradient centrifugation and cryopreserved in liquid nitrogen vapor phase. Analytical flow cytometry was used to check the purity and quantity of every magnetically sorted T cell population. Genomic DNA was isolated from each sorted fraction and quantified by UV absorbance on a Nanodrop 2000c. TCR CDR3 regions were amplified from genomic DNA by multiplex PCR using the deep immunoSEQ assay. Extracted genomic DNA from each cell subset was distributed evenly across all wells of several immunoSEQ 96-well plates, and each plate was treated as a replicate. Each replicate PCR for sorted subsets received around 200 ng genomic DNA, equal to roughly 30,000 T cell genomes. Purified libraries were quantified with a Qubit 3.0 fluorometer, sized on a Bioanalyzer 2100, and re-quantified with the KAPA Library Quantification kit. Every immunoSEQ 96-well plate was sequenced on a dedicated single-read 150-cycle Illumina NextSeq 550 flow cell. As for the authors' bioinformatics: The immunoSEQ output contained only junctional sequences without quality scores, so filtering could not match that applied to full-length reads. Sequences were annotated with PyIR, a Python wrapper for IgBLAST v1.9, and V/J genes and CDR3 were assigned using IMGT germline references. Any read was removed if the V/J assignment was weak (E-value above 1e-6), the CDR3 was missing, or the read contained stop codons, out-of-frame junctions, or ambiguous translated residues. V3J clonotypes were defined as sequences sharing the same inferred V gene, J gene, and CDR3 amino acid sequence. Percentage overlap between repertoires was computed as shared unique clonotypes divided by the size of the smaller repertoire. Three approaches were used to assess repertoire richness: RTK rarefaction, the Chao1 estimator, and Recon v2.1 estimates of unobserved clonotypes. Generation probabilities were computed with OLGA for all TCRbeta clonotypes obtained by the gDNA method from several donors. Here the immuneACCESS table is served through TCRdb, limited to in-frame sequences with V and J called. Missing clones are a known gap in these copies; in checked studies unresolved V genes cover under half, and the rest lacks a known reason. That table supplies the V and J calls and clone size; D and trimming were determined from the DNA. The sample table shows about 2.4 million clones, and approximately 94% are seen once. The ten largest clones take up around 0.15% of the sample.

Trimming costs V 1 base and J 0 bases, and their ends lie 10 bases apart. Sequences SEHNR (CDR1) and FQNEAQ (CDR2) are obtained from the germline V gene (reference sequence). The CDR3, from cysteine to phenylalanine, totals 15 residues. Solely the CDR3 DNA is kept, with 45 bases framed from the first base. Sequences were obtained from naive CD4+ T cells sorted from blood. The cell subset or site tag for this specimen amounts to: CD45RA+ positively selected. The V gene is TRBV7-9 and the J gene is TRBJ2-7, with the D segment possibly TRBD1 or TRBD2, each aligning over 6 bases. The origin of this receptor is a man between 18 and 29 years old in good health. CDR3 protein: CASSLEGGSSYEQYF. The base sequence is TGTGCCAGCAGCTTAGAAGGGGGGTCCTCCTACGAGCAGTACTTC.